This T cell receptor (beta chain) was observed in a study of blood T cell repertoires in COVID-19. Study context: Some COVID-19 samples were acute and others convalescent; all came from the United States, Italy and Spain. Sources were T cells, B-cell-depleted T cells, or PBMCs; the material itself was cDNA or gDNA.

Original processing notes: Using reference gene primer amplification, nucleated cell counts were estimated. The method was immunoSEQ multiplex PCR; TCRdb's version includes in-frame clones alone and lacks a portion of them. From that table come the V and J calls and clone size; the DNA was used to work out D and trimming. The sample lists about 250,000 clones, 80% to 90% seen once, with about 9% in the top ten. Germline CDR1 and CDR2: SGHNT and YENEEA. Trimming pared 0 bases from V and 6 bases from J, leaving 15 bases between. CDR3 length equals 15 residues. This receptor was taken from a man in his forties or fifties with active or convalescent COVID-19. The rearrangement uses TRBV11-3 and TRBJ2-7; D not certain. Specimen: peripheral blood. CDR3 loop: CASSLDLSPRSEQYF. The CDR3 DNA reads TGTGCCAGCAGCTTAGACCTGTCACCCCGTAGCGAGCAGTACTTC.